The clone carrying this TCR beta chain was seen at least ten times. The antigen is undetermined. The data derive from a study of identical twins. Findings of the study overall: In beta out-of-frame sequences, the excess sharing between twins was weaker.

One entry per CDR3 protein results from TCRdb running MiXCR on the 5' RACE reads. In the table there are around 480,000 distinct CDR3 sequences, approximately 14% of which are singletons. CDR1 and CDR2 (germline): LGHNA, YSLEER. V trimming: 5 bases; J trimming: 3 bases; junction bases outside the gene matches: 8. CDR3 length equals 15 residues. This same sample was also part of a study on yellow fever vaccine responses in identical twins.

The chain uses TRBV4-3 and TRBJ2-3; 7 nucleotides align to TRBD1. The sample comprised CD4+ T cells sorted from blood. The clonotype comes from a woman aged 18 to 35 in good health. The CDR3 sequence is CASSTRGGVTDTQYF. The DNA of the CDR3 is TGCGCCAGCAGCACCCGAGGGGGCGTGACAGATACGCAGTATTTT.